This T cell receptor beta chain appears in the sequencing data of a study of blood T cells in healthy people across ages. Note on this clonotype: Its target is not known.

It was with a sample-barcoded 5' primer and a J-beta primer mix that a second PCR of roughly 7 to 12 cycles was run. TCRdb fed the 5' RACE reads into MiXCR, producing one record per CDR3 protein. The sample has approximately 2,000,000 distinct CDR3 sequences, around 42% seen once. Germline CDR1 and CDR2: SQVTM and ANQGSEA. CDR3 size: 12 residues. The V gene lost 4 bases and the J gene lost 1 base, with 6 bases spanning the gap. Russia was home to the donors, healthy Caucasian individuals aged about 6 to 90. Notes on the study in general: Across samples, TCR beta diversity tracked strongly with naive T cell percentage. Researchers deemed the diversity estimates from one million T cells underestimates. With unsorted PBMCs, a conclusive comparison of naive versus antigen-experienced cells was not possible.

The chain joins TRBV29-1 to TRBJ2-3; D call uncertain. This receptor was identified in a human donor in good health. Material for sequencing was blood. The chain's CDR3 is CSVVGGTDTQYF. The DNA of the CDR3 is TGCAGCGTTGTGGGCGGCACAGATACGCAGTATTTT.